The 30 T cell receptor beta chains below come from one sample, sequenced in a study of cytomegalovirus exposure and HLA in healthy donors. The primer mix had 60 Vbeta and 13 Jbeta primers. Profiled with immunoSEQ multiplex PCR; TCRdb holds only in-frame clones, not every one. The table shows 220,000 or so clones, with more than 65% occurring only once. Sequences were obtained from PBMCs. These receptors were obtained from a woman in her twenties or thirties in good health and CMV-seronegative.

A remark on this clone: Since a much larger clone is just one base distant, this may be a read error. The rearrangement links TRBV30 to TRBJ1-1; D is unresolved. CDR1 GTSNPN and CDR2 SVGIG come from the germline V gene (reference sequence). Trimming removed 5 bases from V and 13 bases from J, with 17 bases in between. The CDR3 extends over 11 amino acids. CDR3 loop: CAWRSLPTFFF. The CDR3 DNA follows: TGTGCCTGGCGTTCGCTACCCACGTTTTTCTTT.

The chain joins TRBV28 to TRBJ2-1; D gene ambiguous. With 2 bases removed from V and 2 bases from J, the gap between germline ends came to 4 bases. The CDR3 totals 13 residues. The germline CDR1 and CDR2 sequences are MDHEN and SYDVKM. The CDR3 sequence is CASSLPAYNEQFF. The DNA of the CDR3 is TGTGCCAGCAGTTTACCAGCCTACAATGAGCAGTTCTTC. Complete variable domain (other parts from reference TRBV28 and TRBJ2-1): DVKVTQSSRYLVKRTGEKVFLECVQDMDHENMFWYRQDPGLGLRLIYFSYDVKMKEKGDIPEGYSVSREKKERFSLILESASTNQTSMYLCASSLPAYNEQFFGPGTRLTVL.

Comment on this clone: One end of the junction fails to match germline, which may point to a read error. This chain joins TRBV7-9 and TRBJ1-3, with 8 bases matching TRBD1. CDR3 size: 16 residues. Germline V gene sequence: CDR1 SEHNR, CDR2 FQNEAQ (reference sequence). The CDR3 DNA reads as TGTTCCAGCAGCTTAGTGAGGACAGGGAACGGAAACACCATATATTTT. Translating it yields CSSSLVRTGNGNTIYF.

V and J are TRBV29-1 and TRBJ1-2; D remains unclear. This CDR3 has 14 amino acids. CDR1 SQVTM and CDR2 ANQGSEA come from the germline V gene. V was pared by 7 bases and J by 2 bases, with 17 bases between. The CDR3 loop reads CSAGQRQNNYGYTF. The CDR3 nucleotides are TGCAGCGCTGGCCAGCGGCAGAACAACTATGGCTACACCTTC.

The chain recombines TRBV27 with TRBJ1-1, with D perhaps matching TRBD1 (6 bases). V shed 0 bases and J shed 0 bases, with 11 bases lying between them. In germline, CDR1 is MNHEY, CDR2 SMNVEV (reference sequence). The CDR3 extends over 16 amino acids. For the CDR3, the DNA is TGTGCCAGCAGTTTATCCAGGGGCCCGTTGAACACTGAAGCTTTCTTT. Residues: CASSLSRGPLNTEAFF.

Here the CDR3 reads CASRILAGGYNEQFF. DNA of the CDR3: TGTGCCAGTAGGATCCTAGCGGGAGGATACAATGAGCAGTTCTTC. This rearrangement joins TRBV2 to TRBJ2-1, with 11 bases identical to TRBD2. The V and J ends lost 9 bases and 4 bases, in that order; junction bases with no gene match: 8. This CDR3 contains 15 residues. CDR1 is SNHLY, CDR2 FYNNEI, per germline. The full variable domain, in which reference TRBV2 and TRBJ2-1 provide the parts outside the CDR3, is EPEVTQTPSHQVTQMGQEVILRCVPISNHLYFYWYRQILGQKVEFLVSFYNNEISEKSEIFDDQFSVERPDGSNFTLKIRSTKLEDSAMYFCASRILAGGYNEQFFGPGTRLTVL.

This chain uses TRBV7-9 with TRBJ2-3; D not certain. This CDR3 region has 13 residues. The V end lost 5 bases, the J end lost 2 bases, and 8 bases lay between the germline ends. Germline CDR1 SEHNR, CDR2 FQNEAQ (reference sequence). The CDR3 loop reads CASSPENTDTQYF. CDR3 DNA: TGTGCCAGCAGCCCTGAGAACACAGATACGCAGTATTTT.

Only one count was recorded for this clone. The chain combines TRBV11-3 with TRBJ1-2, with D unresolved. Germline CDR1 and CDR2: SGHNT and YENEEA. The CDR3 has 14 amino acids. Trimming removed 5 bases at V and 4 bases at J, with 14 bases between. In nucleotides, the CDR3 is TGTGCCAGCAGCGCAGGAGGCGCATTCTATGGCTACACCTTC. This gives the protein CASSAGGAFYGYTF.

The chain is built from TRBV29-1 and TRBJ2-3; tentative D call: TRBD2 (6 bases). Trimming removed 6 bases from V and 0 bases from J, with 13 bases in between. This CDR3 contains 14 residues. Germline V gene sequence: CDR1 SQVTM, CDR2 ANQGSEA. CDR3 sequence reads: CSVSPGLSTDTQYF. The CDR3 DNA is TGCAGCGTAAGCCCGGGACTCAGCACAGATACGCAGTATTTT.

The gene calls are TRBV10-1 and TRBJ2-1, with 12 bases matching TRBD2. The CDR3 spans 15 residues. Germline-derived CDR1 and CDR2 are WNHNN and SYGVQD (reference sequence). Trimming cost V 4 bases and J 7 bases; bases outside gene matches: 5. CDR3 region: CASSALAGGRNEQFF. The CDR3 nucleotides are TGCGCCAGCAGTGCACTAGCGGGGGGCCGTAATGAGCAGTTCTTC.

The rearrangement joins TRBV7-3 to TRBJ1-1; D might be TRBD1 (6 bases). Germline lookup yields CDR1 SGHTA and CDR2 FQGTGA. The CDR3 loop spans 15 amino acids. V lost 5 bases and J lost 1, with 14 bases in between. As DNA, the CDR3 is TGTGCCAGCAGCGCGAACAGGGACCGGAACACTGAAGCTTTCTTT. Translation: CASSANRDRNTEAFF.

The chain combines TRBV7-6 with TRBJ2-1; D might be TRBD2 (6 bases). Germline values: CDR1 SGHVS, CDR2 FNYEAQ. Trimming took 1 base from V and 2 from J, leaving 12 bases between them. The CDR3 loop spans 16 amino acids. The CDR3 sequence: CASSLVGGNPYNEQFF. CDR3 nucleotides: TGTGCCAGCAGCTTAGTTGGGGGGAACCCCTACAATGAGCAGTTCTTC.

This chain joins TRBV7-2 and TRBJ1-2; unclear D gene. Trimming took 1 base from V and 8 from J, leaving 17 bases between them. This CDR3 comprises 15 residues. From germline, CDR1 is SGHTA and CDR2 FQGNSA. The CDR3 nucleotides read TGTGCCAGCAGCTTAGATGAGGGCATAGAAGGGGGCTACACCTTC. This gives the protein CASSLDEGIEGGYTF.

The chain joins TRBV7-9 to TRBJ1-4; 8 nucleotides align to TRBD1. In germline, CDR1 is SEHNR, CDR2 FQNEAQ (reference sequence). Germline trimming cut 2 bases from V and 7 bases from J; bases unmatched to any gene: 6. This CDR3 comprises 15 residues. The CDR3 DNA is TGTGCCAGCAGCTTAATCGGACAGGGAAGTGAAAAACTGTTTTTT. Its protein is CASSLIGQGSEKLFF.

The V and J genes are TRBV19 and TRBJ1-2; a weak D match, TRBD1 (5 bases). The CDR3 is made up of 14 amino acids. Germline V gene sequence: CDR1 LNHDA, CDR2 SQIVND (reference sequence). The V end lost 4 bases, the J end lost 2 bases, and 11 bases lay between the germline ends. CDR3 in amino acids: CASSTRDFNYGYTF. In DNA form, the CDR3 reads TGTGCCAGTAGTACCCGGGACTTCAACTATGGCTACACCTTC. The variable domain in full, with the rest retrieved from reference TRBV19 and TRBJ1-2, is DGGITQSPKYLFRKEGQNVTLSCEQNLNHDAMYWYRQDPGQGLRLIYYSQIVNDFQKGDIAEGYSVSREKKESFPLTVTSAQKNPTAFYLCASSTRDFNYGYTFGSGTRLTVV.

The chain couples TRBV6-5 to TRBJ2-1; 11 bases agree with TRBD2. V gave up 2 bases and J gave up 7 bases; unmatched junction bases: 7. The germline gives CDR1 MNHEY, CDR2 SVGAGI. The CDR3 sequence is 16 residues long. This CDR3 is CASSYVLAGGSNEQFF. CDR3 DNA sequence: TGTGCCAGCAGTTACGTTCTAGCGGGGGGCTCTAATGAGCAGTTCTTC.

The V call is TRBV6-6, the J call TRBJ1-2, with 9 bases aligning to TRBD1. Germline V lookup: CDR1 MNHNY, CDR2 SVGAGI (reference sequence). V was pared by 7 bases and J by 4 bases, with 7 bases of the junction left unmatched. The CDR3 has 14 amino acids. CDR3 nucleotide sequence: TGTGCCAGCACCATAACAGGGGGCGGCTATGGCTACACCTTC. Its translation: CASTITGGGYGYTF.

This clone has only a few counts. This chain joins TRBV5-6 and TRBJ2-6; TRBD1 agrees at 7 bases. CDR3 size: 16 residues. After removal of 0 bases from V and 2 bases from J, the junction contained 2 bases not matched to a gene. Germline V gene lookup returns CDR1 SGHDT and CDR2 YYEEEE. As DNA, the CDR3 is TGTGCCAGCAGCTTGGGAGGGGGCGCTGGGGCCAACGTCCTGACTTTC. This codes for CASSLGGGAGANVLTF.

This clone was seen just once. This sequence joins TRBV14 and TRBJ2-7; 8 bases are a match to TRBD1. This CDR3 region has 16 residues. The V and J ends lost 0 bases and 7 bases, in that order; junction bases with no gene match: 11. Looked up from germline, CDR1 is SGHDN and CDR2 is FVKESK. The CDR3 bases are TGTGCCAGCAGCCAAGAAGGTGTGCAGGGGGCGGGAGAGCAGTACTTC. It encodes CASSQEGVQGAGEQYF.

This clone was seen more than once but under ten times. The chain links TRBV20-1 to TRBJ2-5; 8 nucleotides match TRBD2. The CDR3 covers 11 residues. Germline V gene sequence: CDR1 DFQATT, CDR2 SNEGSKA (reference sequence). The CDR3 DNA is TGCAGCGCCAGCGGGAGAGAGACCCAGTACTTC. As protein: CSASGRETQYF.

This chain's CDR3 is CASSRDRGQETQYF. The CDR3 DNA reads TGTGCCAGCAGTCGGGACAGGGGGCAAGAGACCCAGTACTTC. The chain couples TRBV27 to TRBJ2-5, with 11 bases matching TRBD1. V trimming: 5 bases; J trimming: 2 bases; junction bases outside the gene matches: 1. The CDR3 is 14 residues long. Germline V gene data show CDR1 as MNHEY and CDR2 as SMNVEV (reference sequence).

V and J are TRBV6-6 and TRBJ1-2; 7 nucleotides agree with TRBD1. Germline trimming cut 3 bases from V and 3 bases from J; bases unmatched to any gene: 7. CDR3 size: 15 residues. The germline CDR1 and CDR2 sequences are MNHNY and SVGAGI (reference sequence). The CDR3 DNA is TGTGCCAGCAGTTATCAGGGCAGGGGGTACTATGGCTACACCTTC. Protein: CASSYQGRGYYGYTF.

This clone was counted once. This chain joins TRBV7-3 and TRBJ2-3, with 7 nucleotides matching TRBD1. V was clipped by 1 base and J by 2 bases; unmatched bases: 9. Looked up from germline, CDR1 is SGHTA and CDR2 is FQGTGA. The CDR3 is 17 amino acids. For the CDR3, the DNA is TGTGCCAGCAGCTTAAGGGAGTGGGACAGCAACACAGATACGCAGTATTTT. Its translation is CASSLREWDSNTDTQYF.

The rearrangement uses TRBV10-3 and TRBJ2-3; possibly TRBD2 for D (5 bases). V dropped 10 bases and J dropped 3 bases, with 17 bases sitting between them. CDR1 is ENHRY, CDR2 SYGVKD, per germline. There are 14 residues in the CDR3. CDR3 sequence (DNA): TGTGCCACGGGTGTCGGGGTTTTTACAGATACGCAGTATTTT. Translation: CATGVGVFTDTQYF.

The chain has TRBV7-3 and TRBJ1-2; D remains ambiguous. The CDR3 is 15 amino acids. V lost 2 bases, J lost 4 bases, and 14 bases lay in between. Germline CDR1 is SGHTA and CDR2 is FQGTGA. The CDR3 spells CASSLLEAWVYGYTF. The DNA for the CDR3 is TGTGCCAGCAGCTTACTAGAGGCGTGGGTCTATGGCTACACCTTC.

CDR3 amino acids: CAISQTDNEQFF. The DNA for the CDR3 is TGTGCCATCAGTCAGACAGACAATGAGCAGTTCTTC. The rearrangement links TRBV10-3 to TRBJ2-1; the D gene is possibly TRBD1 (5 bases). From germline, CDR1 is ENHRY and CDR2 SYGVKD. The germline V and J ends were trimmed by 5 bases and 5 bases, with 7 bases remaining between them. The CDR3 consists of 12 residues.

The V call is TRBV19, the J call TRBJ1-1; 8 bases map to TRBD1. The CDR3 runs to 15 residues. The V gene end was trimmed by 1 base and the J gene end by 4 bases; junction bases not matched to a gene: 5. CDR1 LNHDA and CDR2 SQIVND come from the germline V gene (reference sequence). The CDR3 region is CASSIGRQGATEAFF. CDR3 in DNA: TGTGCCAGTAGTATAGGGCGGCAGGGGGCCACTGAAGCTTTCTTT.

CDR3 bases: TGTGCCAGCAGCTTATTACGTGGCCGGGAGCTGTTTTTT. Amino acid sequence: CASSLLRGRELFF. The chain links TRBV7-3 to TRBJ2-2, with unresolved D. Germline CDR1 is SGHTA and CDR2 is FQGTGA. The length of the CDR3 is 13 residues. Trimming stripped 2 bases from V and 9 bases from J, with 10 bases between.

In DNA, the CDR3 is TGTGCCAGCAGTCTCGGACTTAATTCACCCCTCCACTTT. Its translation is CASSLGLNSPLHF. The V and J genes are TRBV27 and TRBJ1-6; no clear D gene. Germline V lookup: CDR1 MNHEY, CDR2 SMNVEV (reference sequence). This CDR3 is 13 amino acids long. V lost 5 bases, J lost 6 bases, and 8 bases lay in between.

The rearrangement joins TRBV6-5 to TRBJ1-2; D is unresolved. In germline, CDR1 is MNHEY, CDR2 SVGAGI. The CDR3 is 13 amino acids. V shed 7 bases and J shed 8 bases, with 17 bases lying between them. As DNA, the CDR3 is TGTGCCAGCACCAACGGTCTTTCCTCAGGCTACACCTTC. Its protein product is CASTNGLSSGYTF.